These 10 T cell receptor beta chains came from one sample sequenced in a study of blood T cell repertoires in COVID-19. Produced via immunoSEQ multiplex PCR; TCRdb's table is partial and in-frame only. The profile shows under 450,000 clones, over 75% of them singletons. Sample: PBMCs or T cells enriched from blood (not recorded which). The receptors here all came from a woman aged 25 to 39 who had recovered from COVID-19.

This CDR3 is CASSPNARNYGYTF. CDR3 DNA sequence: TGTGCCAGCTCACCAAACGCCAGGAACTATGGCTACACCTTC. This chain connects TRBV18 to TRBJ1-2; D unresolved. The germline gives CDR1 KGHSH, CDR2 LQKENI. The CDR3 consists of 14 residues. V lost 2 bases to trimming and J lost 2 bases, with 9 bases between them.

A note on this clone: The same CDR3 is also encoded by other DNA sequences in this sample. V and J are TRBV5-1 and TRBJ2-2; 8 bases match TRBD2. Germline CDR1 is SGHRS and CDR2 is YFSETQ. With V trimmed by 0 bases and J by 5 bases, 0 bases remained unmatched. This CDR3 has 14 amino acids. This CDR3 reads CASSLVAGTGELFF. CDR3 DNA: TGCGCCAGCAGCTTGGTAGCGGGAACCGGGGAGCTGTTTTTT.

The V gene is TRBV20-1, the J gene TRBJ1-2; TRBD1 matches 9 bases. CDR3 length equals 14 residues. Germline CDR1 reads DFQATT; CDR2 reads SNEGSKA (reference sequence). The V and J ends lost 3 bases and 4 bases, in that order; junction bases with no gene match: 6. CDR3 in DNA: TGCAGTGCTAGTGGGGACAGGGATCTCTATGGCTACACCTTC. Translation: CSASGDRDLYGYTF.

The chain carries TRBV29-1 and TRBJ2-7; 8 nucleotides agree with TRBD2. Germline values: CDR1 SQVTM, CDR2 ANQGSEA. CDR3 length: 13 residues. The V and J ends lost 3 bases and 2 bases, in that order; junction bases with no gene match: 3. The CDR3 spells CSVDTAGAYEQYF. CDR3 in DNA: TGCAGCGTTGATACAGCGGGAGCCTACGAGCAGTACTTC.

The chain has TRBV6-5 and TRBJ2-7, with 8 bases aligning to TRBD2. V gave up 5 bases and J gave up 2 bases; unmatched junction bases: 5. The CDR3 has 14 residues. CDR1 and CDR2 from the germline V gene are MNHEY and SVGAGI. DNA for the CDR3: TGTGCCAGCAGTCCCTCTAGCGGGCCCTACGAGCAGTACTTC. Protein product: CASSPSSGPYEQYF.

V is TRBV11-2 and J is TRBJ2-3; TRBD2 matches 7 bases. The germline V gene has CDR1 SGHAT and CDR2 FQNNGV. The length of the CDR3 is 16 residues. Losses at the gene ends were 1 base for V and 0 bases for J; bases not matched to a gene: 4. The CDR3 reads CASSLVPRESTDTQYF. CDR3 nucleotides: TGTGCCAGCAGCTTAGTACCGCGGGAGAGCACAGATACGCAGTATTTT. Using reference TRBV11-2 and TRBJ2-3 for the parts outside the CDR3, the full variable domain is EAGVAQSPRYKIIEKRQSVAFWCNPISGHATLYWYQQILGQGPKLLIQFQNNGVVDDSQLPKDRFSAERLKGVDSTLKIQPAKLEDSAVYLCASSLVPRESTDTQYFGPGTRLTVL.

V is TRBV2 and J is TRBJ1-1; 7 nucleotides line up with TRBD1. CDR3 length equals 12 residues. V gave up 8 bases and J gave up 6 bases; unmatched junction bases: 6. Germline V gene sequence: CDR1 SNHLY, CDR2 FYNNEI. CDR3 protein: CASLDRVAEAFF. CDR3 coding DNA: TGTGCCAGCCTTGACAGGGTGGCTGAAGCTTTCTTT.

Written as DNA, the CDR3 is TGTGCCAGCAGTTACTCAGGACTAAGCTCCTACGAGCAGTACTTC. Translation gives CASSYSGLSSYEQYF. The V gene is TRBV6-5, the J gene TRBJ2-7; tentative D call: TRBD2 (6 bases). The V gene's germline CDR1 is MNHEY and CDR2 SVGAGI. V lost 0 bases, J lost 0 bases, and 9 bases lay in between. The CDR3 spans 15 residues.

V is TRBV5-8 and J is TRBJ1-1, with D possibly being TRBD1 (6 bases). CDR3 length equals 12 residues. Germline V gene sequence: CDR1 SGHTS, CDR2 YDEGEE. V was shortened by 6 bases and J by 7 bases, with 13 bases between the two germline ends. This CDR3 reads CASTTFRGEAFF. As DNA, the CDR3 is TGTGCCAGCACCACGTTCAGGGGTGAAGCTTTCTTT.

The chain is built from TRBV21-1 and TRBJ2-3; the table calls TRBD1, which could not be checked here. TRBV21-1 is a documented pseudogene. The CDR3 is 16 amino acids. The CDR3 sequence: CASSRRQGELTDTQYF. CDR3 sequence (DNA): TGTGCCAGCAGCAGGAGACAGGGGGAGCTCACAGATACGCAGTATTTT.